The 17 T cell receptor beta chains below come from one sample, sequenced in a study of CD8 T cells in Susac syndrome. The authors reverse transcribed about 0.45 to 1 ug RNA with random hexamers. TCRdb reprocessed the immunoSEQ multiplex PCR reads via MiXCR and lists one record per CDR3 protein. The sample lists 130,000 to 150,000 distinct CDR3 sequences, approximately 95% seen once, with over 0.07% in the top ten. Sequenced sample: CD4+ T cells from PBMCs. The receptor set was obtained from a human donor in good health.

This chain joins TRBV5-4 and TRBJ1-2, with 8 bases aligning to TRBD1. The ends lost 4 bases at V and 0 bases at J; junction bases unmatched: 5. The germline CDR1 and CDR2 sequences are SGHNT and YYREEE (reference sequence). The CDR3 is 15 residues long. The DNA for the CDR3 is TGTGCCAGCAGCAATGACAGGGGAACTAACTATGGCTACACCTTC. Its protein is CASSNDRGTNYGYTF. The whole variable domain, filled in from reference TRBV5-4 and TRBJ1-2, reads ETGVTQSPTHLIKTRGQQVTLRCSSQSGHNTVSWYQQALGQGPQFIFQYYREEENGRGNFPPRFSGLQFPNYSSELNVNALELDDSALYLCASSNDRGTNYGYTFGSGTRLTVV.

The chain recombines TRBV12-3 or TRBV12-4 with TRBJ1-4; no clear D. V lost 2 bases, J lost 8 bases, and 12 bases lay in between. This CDR3 has 14 residues. The chain's CDR3 is CASSLMPRQEKLFF. In DNA form, the CDR3 reads TGTGCCAGCAGTTTAATGCCGAGGCAAGAAAAACTGTTTTTT.

For the CDR3, the DNA is TGTGCCAGCAGCCAATGGCGGGGAGACCTCTACAATGAGCAGTTCTTC. This gives the protein CASSQWRGDLYNEQFF. This chain uses TRBV3-1 with TRBJ2-1; D is perhaps TRBD2 (6 bases). Trimming removed 2 bases at V and 3 bases at J, with 14 bases between. The CDR3 is 16 amino acids. In germline, CDR1 is LGHDT, CDR2 YNNKEL (reference sequence).

V is TRBV29-1 and J is TRBJ1-1; 8 nucleotides match TRBD1. Germline lookup yields CDR1 SQVTM and CDR2 ANQGSEA. This CDR3 spans 14 amino acids. J was trimmed by 3 bases and V by 3 bases; bases with no gene match: 6. CDR3: CSVDRGRRDTEAFF. The CDR3 nucleotides read TGCAGCGTTGACAGGGGGCGAAGGGACACTGAAGCTTTCTTT.

This chain joins TRBV7-9 and TRBJ1-1, with D maybe TRBD1 (5 bases). The CDR3 is 14 residues long. The germline gives CDR1 SEHNR, CDR2 FQNEAQ (reference sequence). V gave up 5 bases and J gave up 0 bases, with 10 bases separating them. The CDR3 DNA is TGTGCCAGCAGCGGACGACAGCTGAACACTGAAGCTTTCTTT. It codes for CASSGRQLNTEAFF.

This clonotype is a singleton in its sample. The chain recombines TRBV25-1 with TRBJ2-3; 13 nucleotides agree with TRBD2. The length of the CDR3 is 17 residues. Germline lookup yields CDR1 MGHDK and CDR2 SYGVNS. V lost 5 bases to trimming and J lost 0 bases; unmatched junction nucleotides: 5. CDR3 bases: TGTGCCAGCAGTCAAGCGGGACTAGCGGGGAGCACAGATACGCAGTATTTT. Protein sequence: CASSQAGLAGSTDTQYF.

This clonotype was counted once. The chain couples TRBV5-4 to TRBJ1-4; weak D call: TRBD1 (5 bases). This CDR3 comprises 14 residues. Germline CDR1 reads SGHNT; CDR2 reads YYREEE (reference sequence). Trimming took off 3 bases at V and 6 bases at J, with 12 bases between the two ends. CDR3 protein: CASSSDGADEKLFF. CDR3 nucleotide sequence: TGTGCCAGCAGCTCGGACGGGGCGGATGAAAAACTGTTTTTT.

The V call is TRBV7-6, the J call TRBJ2-1, with 10 bases that match TRBD2. CDR1 SGHVS and CDR2 FNYEAQ come from the germline V gene. This CDR3 spans 14 amino acids. Germline trimming cut 0 bases from V and 9 bases from J; bases unmatched to any gene: 2. The CDR3 DNA follows: TGTGCCAGCAGCTTAGCGGGGACTAGCGTTGAGCAGTTCTTC. It is translated as CASSLAGTSVEQFF.

As DNA, the CDR3 is TGTGCCTGGAGTCCCTCAGGCCGGGGGGACACGCAGTATTTT. This sequence encodes CAWSPSGRGDTQYF. The rearrangement links TRBV30 to TRBJ2-3, with 7 bases fitting TRBD2. Germline V CDR1 and CDR2: GTSNPN, SVGIG (reference sequence). Trimming took 2 bases from V and 9 from J; bases not matched to a gene: 11. The CDR3 spans 14 residues.

The DNA of the CDR3 is TGTGCCAGCAGTTTAAGAGGGGGCTATGGCTACACCTTC. Amino acid sequence: CASSLRGGYGYTF. This chain links TRBV27 with TRBJ1-2, with TRBD1 as a possible D gene (6 bases). The V end was cut by 2 bases, the J end by 4 bases, with 8 bases between. The CDR3 covers 13 residues. CDR1 and CDR2 from the germline V gene are MNHEY and SMNVEV (reference sequence).

V is TRBV6-5 and J is TRBJ2-3; D uncertain. The CDR3 has 12 residues. Per the germline V gene, CDR1 is MNHEY and CDR2 is SVGAGI. Trimming shortened V by 2 bases and J by 4 bases, and 4 bases separated the two germline ends. CDR3 nucleotides: TGTGCCAGCAGTTACGTTGCAGATACGCAGTATTTT. Residues: CASSYVADTQYF.

The CDR3 bases are TGCAGTGCTAGAAACCTACAGGGAAGGGGAGTAAGTGGAGGCTACACCTTC. Its translation is CSARNLQGRGVSGGYTF. The J gene is TRBJ1-2, the V gene TRBV20-1; the D gene is possibly TRBD1 (6 bases). V was clipped by 2 bases and J by 8 bases, with 27 bases between them. CDR1 and CDR2 from the germline V gene are DFQATT and SNEGSKA (reference sequence). The CDR3 is made up of 17 amino acids.

The V gene is TRBV29-1, the J gene TRBJ2-7; TRBD2 agrees at 8 bases. The CDR3 runs to 13 residues. J was trimmed by 7 bases and V by 4 bases; bases with no gene match: 9. Germline assignment: CDR1 SQVTM and CDR2 ANQGSEA. The CDR3 is CSVVGAGVGEQYF. The CDR3 DNA sequence: TGCAGCGTTGTTGGAGCGGGAGTGGGGGAGCAGTACTTC.

This clonotype has only one observation. The chain combines TRBV11-2 with TRBJ1-1; D gene unclear. There are 14 residues in the CDR3. Germline lookup yields CDR1 SGHAT and CDR2 FQNNGV. The V and J ends lost 4 bases and 1 base respectively, with 10 bases between them. The CDR3 coding sequence is TGTGCCAGCAGCTACCCCAGCGGGAACACTGAAGCTTTCTTT. Translating it yields CASSYPSGNTEAFF.

The chain links TRBV6-2 or TRBV6-3 to TRBJ2-1; 8 nucleotides match TRBD1. Germline lookup yields CDR1 MNHEY and CDR2 SVGEGT. The CDR3 is 15 residues long. V lost 0 bases to trimming and J lost 8 bases; unmatched junction nucleotides: 6. The CDR3 bases are TGTGCCAGCAGTTACTCCGGACAGGGTCCCCATGAGCAGTTCTTC. Its translation: CASSYSGQGPHEQFF.

The V gene is TRBV4-1, the J gene TRBJ2-3, with TRBD1 as a possible D gene (5 bases). Trimming removed 0 bases at V and 6 bases at J, with 7 bases between. This CDR3 has 13 amino acids. Germline V gene data show CDR1 as MGHRA and CDR2 as YSYEKL. This chain's CDR3 is CASSQDYRDTQYF. The CDR3 DNA follows: TGCGCCAGCAGCCAAGATTACAGGGATACGCAGTATTTT.

The chain uses TRBV27 and TRBJ1-1; the D gene is possibly TRBD1 (5 bases). From germline, CDR1 is MNHEY and CDR2 SMNVEV (reference sequence). CDR3 size: 15 residues. V lost 5 bases and J lost 5, with 18 bases in between. The CDR3 region is CASSLGRVGGTEAFF. The CDR3 DNA reads TGTGCCAGCAGTCTGGGCCGGGTTGGGGGTACTGAAGCTTTCTTT.